The 29 T cell receptor beta chains below come from one sample, sequenced in a study of OX40 agonist ivuxolimab in advanced cancers. Libraries were prepared by immunoSEQ multiplex PCR; TCRdb keeps only in-frame clonotypes and omits some of them. The sample lists roughly 71,000 clones; around 85% were seen once. The material was CD4+ or CD8+ T cells sorted from blood, obtained in a trial of the OX40 agonist ivuxolimab. The receptors were gathered from an adult with an advanced solid tumor such as melanoma, head and neck, liver or kidney cancer.

The CDR3 here is CASSPKQSNYGYTF. The CDR3 DNA is TGTGCCAGCTCACCAAAACAGTCTAACTATGGCTACACCTTC. This rearrangement joins TRBV18 to TRBJ1-2; D uncertain. V was pared by 2 bases and J by 0 bases, with 7 bases between. This CDR3 region has 14 residues. The germline CDR1 and CDR2 sequences are KGHSH and LQKENI.

The chain uses TRBV7-3 and TRBJ2-1; 14 positions match TRBD2. There are 18 residues in the CDR3. Germline V gives CDR1 SGHTA, CDR2 FQGTGA. J lost 8 bases, V lost 1 base, and 10 bases had no gene match. The CDR3 bases are TGTGCCAGCAGCTTAAATGAGGGACTAGCGGGAGATTTGGATGAGCAGTTCTTC. This sequence encodes CASSLNEGLAGDLDEQFF.

The J gene is TRBJ2-3, the V gene TRBV10-3; weak D call: TRBD2 (6 bases). V was trimmed by 4 bases and J by 8 bases, leaving 16 bases between them. Germline V lookup: CDR1 ENHRY, CDR2 SYGVKD. The CDR3 loop spans 14 amino acids. The chain's CDR3 is CAISASGGSATQYF. The CDR3 DNA is TGTGCCATCAGTGCGTCTGGGGGGAGCGCTACGCAGTATTTT.

The chain has TRBV9 and TRBJ1-3; TRBD1 is a possible D gene (5 bases). CDR1 SGDLS and CDR2 YYNGEE come from the germline V gene. Between the trimmed V and J ends, which lost 4 bases and 2 bases, there was a span of 19 bases. The CDR3 spans 17 residues. The CDR3 loop is CASSSSMPGLPGNTIYF. In DNA, the CDR3 is TGTGCCAGCAGCTCCTCAATGCCGGGACTCCCTGGAAACACCATATATTTT.

As for this clone: Other DNA sequences in the same sample also yield this CDR3. The chain has TRBV7-2 and TRBJ1-5; D is uncertain. CDR1 and CDR2 from the germline V gene are SGHTA and FQGNSA. With 1 base removed from V and 6 bases from J, the gap between germline ends came to 10 bases. The CDR3 length is 14 residues. DNA of the CDR3: TGTGCCAGCAGCTTAGTCGGGTTGGGTCAGCCCCAGCATTTT. It specifies CASSLVGLGQPQHF.

This chain connects TRBV9 to TRBJ2-3; D perhaps matches TRBD2 (7 bases). The germline V and J ends were trimmed by 4 bases and 1 base, with 16 bases remaining between them. This CDR3 has 16 amino acids. Per germline, CDR1 SGDLS and CDR2 YYNGEE. This CDR3 reads CASSPRGRGRTDTQYF. The DNA for the CDR3 is TGTGCCAGCAGCCCCCGTGGGCGGGGGCGCACAGATACGCAGTATTTT.

The V and J genes are TRBV19 and TRBJ2-3, with D unclear. Germline values: CDR1 LNHDA, CDR2 SQIVND (reference sequence). This CDR3 has 13 amino acids. Trimming took 6 bases from V and 2 from J, leaving 9 bases between them. CDR3 coding DNA: TGTGCCAGTAGGAACAGCAACACAGATACGCAGTATTTT. It specifies CASRNSNTDTQYF.

The V gene is TRBV15, the J gene TRBJ2-4, with D possibly TRBD2 on 5 matching bases. The CDR3 has 17 residues. The V end was cut by 5 bases, the J end by 0 bases, with 17 bases between. Germline V gene sequence: CDR1 LNHNV, CDR2 YYDKDF (reference sequence). The CDR3 DNA reads TGTGCCACCAGCTCTCAAGGTGGGAGCCTAGCCAAAAACATTCAGTACTTC. Translating it yields CATSSQGGSLAKNIQYF.

V is TRBV19 and J is TRBJ2-2, with 7 positions matching TRBD2. The CDR3 sequence is 16 residues long. J was trimmed by 5 bases and V by 7 bases; bases with no gene match: 13. CDR1 and CDR2 from the germline V gene are LNHDA and SQIVND (reference sequence). CDR3 DNA: TGTGCCAGTACCCCGGGGGGTAGGGCGAGGACCGGGGAGCTGTTTTTT. This encodes CASTPGGRARTGELFF.

The chain employs TRBV7-9 and TRBJ2-2; no definite D call. The V gene's germline CDR1 is SEHNR and CDR2 FQNEAQ (reference sequence). This CDR3 region has 12 residues. Here the CDR3 reads CVHRSNTGELFF. The CDR3 coding sequence is TGTGTCCATAGATCAAACACCGGGGAGCTGTTTTTT.

The rearrangement joins TRBV2 to TRBJ2-3; TRBD1 matches at 8 bases. The CDR3 is 14 residues long. Trimming cost V 8 bases and J 2 bases; bases outside gene matches: 6. Germline-derived CDR1 and CDR2 are SNHLY and FYNNEI. This chain's CDR3 is CASSGQAATDTQYF. CDR3 coding DNA: TGTGCCAGCTCGGGACAGGCGGCCACAGATACGCAGTATTTT.

The chain is built from TRBV19 and TRBJ1-4; D call uncertain. V dropped 4 bases and J dropped 0 bases, with 9 bases sitting between them. Germline CDR1 reads LNHDA; CDR2 reads SQIVND (reference sequence). The CDR3 is made up of 15 amino acids. The CDR3 loop reads CASSTSSSTNEKLFF. In DNA form, the CDR3 reads TGTGCCAGTAGTACATCCAGTTCAACTAATGAAAAACTGTTTTTT.

The rearrangement uses TRBV15 and TRBJ1-6; TRBD1 is a possible D gene (5 bases). Germline V gene lookup returns CDR1 LNHNV and CDR2 YYDKDF (reference sequence). Trimming took off 0 bases at V and 10 bases at J, with 7 bases between the two ends. This CDR3 is 13 amino acids long. In DNA, the CDR3 is TGTGCCACCAGCAGAGATCGGGGCTCACCCCTCCACTTT. Translation: CATSRDRGSPLHF.

The rearrangement links TRBV18 to TRBJ2-2; D remains unclear. The CDR3 totals 12 residues. V shed 1 base and J shed 6 bases, with 3 bases lying between them. CDR1 and CDR2 (germline): KGHSH, LQKENI. CDR3 DNA: TGTGCCAGCTCACCACAACCCGGGGAGCTGTTTTTT. As protein: CASSPQPGELFF.

With respect to this clone: The junction does not match germline at one end; this may be a read error. The chain is built from TRBV28 and TRBJ1-3; 7 bases are shared with TRBD1. The CDR3 loop spans 11 amino acids. In germline, CDR1 is MDHEN, CDR2 SYDVKM. The CDR3, as DNA: TGTGCCAGCAGTTATCAAGACAGGGTGAATTTT. Amino acid sequence: CASSYQDRVNF.

The CDR3 region is CASSFAPGKVPAFF. CDR3 nucleotides: TGTGCCAGCAGCTTCGCTCCAGGGAAAGTTCCGGCTTTCTTT. The J gene is TRBJ1-1, the V gene TRBV7-9; tentatively, D is TRBD1 (5 bases). The CDR3 has 14 amino acids. Germline assignment: CDR1 SEHNR and CDR2 FQNEAQ (reference sequence). Trimming stripped 3 bases from V and 11 bases from J, with 19 bases between.

V gene TRBV6-1 combines with J gene TRBJ2-3, with D possibly TRBD2 on 5 matching bases. CDR1 and CDR2 (germline): MNHNS, SASEGT. V was shortened by 6 bases and J by 6 bases, with 13 bases between the two germline ends. The CDR3 length is 13 residues. This CDR3 is CASRAGGGDTQYF. The CDR3, as DNA: TGTGCCAGCAGAGCTGGAGGAGGTGATACGCAGTATTTT.

The CDR3 region has the DNA TGTGCCTGGAGGACGGCATCGAACACCGGGGAGCTGTTTTTT. Translation gives CAWRTASNTGELFF. The chain recombines TRBV30 with TRBJ2-2; no clear D gene. Germline assignment: CDR1 GTSNPN and CDR2 SVGIG (reference sequence). Trimming removed 3 bases from V and 0 bases from J, with 8 bases in between. CDR3 length: 14 residues.

The genes are TRBV5-1 and TRBJ2-1, with D perhaps TRBD2 (6 bases). Between the trimmed V and J ends, which lost 5 bases and 3 bases, there was a span of 12 bases. The germline V gene has CDR1 SGHRS and CDR2 YFSETQ. The CDR3 covers 14 residues. The CDR3 loop is CASSLPSVYNEQFF. The CDR3 bases are TGCGCCAGCAGTCTTCCTAGCGTCTACAATGAGCAGTTCTTC.

The chain uses TRBV5-1 and TRBJ2-2; no definite D call. The V gene's germline CDR1 is SGHRS and CDR2 YFSETQ. The CDR3 covers 17 residues. Trimming removed 1 base from V and 1 base from J, with 14 bases in between. This CDR3 reads CASSLIPGLRNTGELFF. The CDR3 DNA is TGCGCCAGCAGCTTGATTCCGGGCTTGAGGAACACCGGGGAGCTGTTTTTT. The full variable domain, rest sourced from reference TRBV5-1 and TRBJ2-2, is KAGVTQTPRYLIKTRGQQVTLSCSPISGHRSVSWYQQTPGQGLQFLFEYFSETQRNKGNFPGRFSGRQFSNSRSEMNVSTLELGDSALYLCASSLIPGLRNTGELFFGEGSRLTVL.

The chain carries TRBV7-2 and TRBJ1-5; no clear D. CDR1 is SGHTA and CDR2 is FQGNSA in the germline V gene. The CDR3 consists of 14 residues. Trimming stripped 1 base from V and 2 bases from J, with 6 bases between. CDR3 region: CASSLVPGNQPQHF. CDR3 nucleotide sequence: TGTGCCAGCAGCTTAGTGCCAGGCAATCAGCCCCAGCATTTT.

This chain links TRBV18 with TRBJ2-5; 10 bases match TRBD1. The closer fit of TRBJ2-7 to the DNA end suggests the J call may be wrong. The CDR3 runs 15 residues. Germline assignment: CDR1 KGHSH and CDR2 LQKENI. In nucleotides, the CDR3 is TGTGCCAGCTCACTGGGGACAGGGGATTTCTACGAGCAGTACTTC. Amino acids: CASSLGTGDFYEQYF.

The CDR3 loop reads CASSPTGGGSEAFF. CDR3 bases: TGTGCCAGCAGCCCCACAGGGGGAGGCTCTGAAGCTTTCTTT. The chain employs TRBV11-3 and TRBJ1-1; 8 bases are shared with TRBD1. This CDR3 contains 14 residues. Germline CDR1 SGHNT, CDR2 YENEEA. Germline trimming cut 5 bases from V and 6 bases from J; bases unmatched to any gene: 8.

The chain is built from TRBV28 and TRBJ1-5; D is perhaps TRBD1 (6 bases). The V end lost 3 bases, the J end lost 11 bases, and 26 bases lay between the germline ends. Germline CDR1 MDHEN, CDR2 SYDVKM. This CDR3 region has 17 residues. CDR3 DNA: TGTGCCAGCAGTTTTTGGGGAGGGGGAGGTGGGTCTACGGCCCAGCATTTT. Its translation: CASSFWGGGGGSTAQHF.

V and J are TRBV2 and TRBJ2-2; TRBD2 matches 8 bases. The CDR3 is 16 amino acids. Unmatched junction bases numbered 8, after V lost 6 bases and J lost 2 bases. CDR1 is SNHLY, CDR2 FYNNEI, per germline. The CDR3 reads CASRGGLAANTGELFF. CDR3 nucleotide sequence: TGTGCCAGCAGGGGAGGACTAGCTGCCAACACCGGGGAGCTGTTTTTT.

The chain employs TRBV1 and TRBJ1-3; the DNA was not compared with TRBD1, the D call given in the table. TRBV1 has pseudogene status. The CDR3 runs 19 residues. For the CDR3, the DNA is TGCACCAGCAGCCAAGATCAGGTAAGGACATCGTACTCTGGAAACACCATATATTTT. This encodes CTSSQDQVRTSYSGNTIYF.

This clone was seen once. This sequence joins TRBV5-1 and TRBJ2-1; D uncertain. Germline-derived CDR1 and CDR2 are SGHRS and YFSETQ. The V end was cut by 0 bases, the J end by 1 base, with 11 bases between. The CDR3 sequence is 16 residues long. CDR3 in DNA: TGCGCCAGCAGCTTGGCCAACGCGAAATCCTACAATGAGCAGTTCTTC. It specifies CASSLANAKSYNEQFF.

The chain combines TRBV9 with TRBJ2-1, with 7 bases aligning to TRBD2. Losses at the gene ends were 0 bases for V and 5 bases for J; bases not matched to a gene: 5. Germline lookup yields CDR1 SGDLS and CDR2 YYNGEE. The CDR3 length is 15 residues. The CDR3 loop reads CASSVGGSGNNEQFF. In DNA form, the CDR3 reads TGTGCCAGCAGCGTAGGCGGGAGCGGCAACAATGAGCAGTTCTTC.

The chain uses TRBV18 and TRBJ1-2; tentatively, D is TRBD1 (5 bases). The germline gives CDR1 KGHSH, CDR2 LQKENI. CDR3 length: 14 residues. V lost 3 bases and J lost 0, with 8 bases in between. The CDR3, as DNA: TGTGCCAGCTCACCTTCGGGGGCTAACTATGGCTACACCTTC. Translation gives CASSPSGANYGYTF. Full variable domain (rest looked up from reference TRBV18 and TRBJ1-2): NAGVMQNPRHLVRRRGQEARLRCSPMKGHSHVYWYRQLPEEGLKFMVYLQKENIIDESGMPKERFSAEFPKEGPSILRIQQVVRGDSAAYFCASSPSGANYGYTFGSGTRLTVV.